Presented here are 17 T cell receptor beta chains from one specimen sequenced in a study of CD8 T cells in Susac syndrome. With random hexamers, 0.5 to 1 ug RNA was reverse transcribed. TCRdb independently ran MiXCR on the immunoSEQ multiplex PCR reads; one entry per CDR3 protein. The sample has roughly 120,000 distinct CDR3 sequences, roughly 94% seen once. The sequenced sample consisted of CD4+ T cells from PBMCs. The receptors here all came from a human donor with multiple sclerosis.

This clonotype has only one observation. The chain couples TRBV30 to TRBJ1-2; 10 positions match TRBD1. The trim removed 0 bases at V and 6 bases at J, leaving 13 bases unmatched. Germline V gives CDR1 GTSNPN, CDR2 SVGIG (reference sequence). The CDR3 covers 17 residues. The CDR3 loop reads CAWSVLAFGTGANGYTF. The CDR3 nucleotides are TGTGCCTGGAGTGTACTTGCGTTCGGGACAGGGGCGAATGGCTACACCTTC.

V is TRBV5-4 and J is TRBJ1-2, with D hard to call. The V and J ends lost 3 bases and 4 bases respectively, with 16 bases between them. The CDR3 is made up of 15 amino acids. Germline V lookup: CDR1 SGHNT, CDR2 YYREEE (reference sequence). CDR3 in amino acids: CASSSPLVRRYGYTF. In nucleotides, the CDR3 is TGTGCCAGCAGCTCCCCTTTGGTCCGTCGCTATGGCTACACCTTC.

Written as DNA, the CDR3 is TGTGCCTGGAAGAGGTGGACAGCTAAAGGCTACACTGAAGCTTTCTTT. It codes for CAWKRWTAKGYTEAFF. The V and J genes are TRBV30 and TRBJ1-1; D is possibly TRBD1 (6 bases). V lost 4 bases and J 3 bases, leaving 21 bases between the germline ends. Looked up from germline, CDR1 is GTSNPN and CDR2 is SVGIG (reference sequence). CDR3 length: 16 amino acids. The full variable domain, in which reference TRBV30 and TRBJ1-1 provide the parts outside the CDR3, is SQTIHQWPATLVQPVGSPLSLECTVEGTSNPNLYWYRQAAGRGLQLLFYSVGIGQISSEVPQNLSASRPQDRQFILSSKKLLLSDSGFYLCAWKRWTAKGYTEAFFGQGTRLTVV.

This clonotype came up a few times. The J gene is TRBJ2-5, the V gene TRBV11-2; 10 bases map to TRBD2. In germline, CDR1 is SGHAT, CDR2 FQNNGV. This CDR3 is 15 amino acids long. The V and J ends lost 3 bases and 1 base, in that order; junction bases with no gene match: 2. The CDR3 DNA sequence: TGTGCCAGCAGCTTCCCTAGCGGGGGCCAAGAGACCCAGTACTTC. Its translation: CASSFPSGGQETQYF.

The CDR3 nucleotides read TGTGCCAGCTCACCCCGCAGCGGGACACAAGCTTTCTTT. It codes for CASSPRSGTQAFF. The V gene is TRBV18, the J gene TRBJ1-1; D might be TRBD1 (6 bases). Trimming took 3 bases from V and 9 from J, leaving 14 bases between them. This CDR3 comprises 13 residues. Germline assignment: CDR1 KGHSH and CDR2 LQKENI.

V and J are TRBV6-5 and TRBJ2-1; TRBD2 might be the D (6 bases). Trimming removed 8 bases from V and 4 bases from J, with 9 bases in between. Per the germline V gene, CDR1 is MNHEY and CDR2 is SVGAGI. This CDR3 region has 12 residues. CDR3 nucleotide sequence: TGTGCCAGCCTAGGGACTTACAATGAGCAGTTCTTC. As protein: CASLGTYNEQFF.

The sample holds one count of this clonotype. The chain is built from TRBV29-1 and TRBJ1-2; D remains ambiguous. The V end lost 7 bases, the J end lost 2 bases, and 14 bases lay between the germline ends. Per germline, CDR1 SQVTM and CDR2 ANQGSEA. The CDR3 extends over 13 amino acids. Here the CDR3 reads CSGGIGQNYGYTF. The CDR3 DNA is TGCAGCGGTGGGATAGGGCAGAACTATGGCTACACCTTC.

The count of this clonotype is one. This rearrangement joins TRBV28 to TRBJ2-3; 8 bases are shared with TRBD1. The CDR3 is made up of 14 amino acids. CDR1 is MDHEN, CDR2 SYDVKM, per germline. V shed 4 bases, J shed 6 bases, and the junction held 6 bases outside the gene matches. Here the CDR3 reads CASSSGQAVDTQYF. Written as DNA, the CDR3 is TGTGCCAGCAGTTCGGGACAGGCTGTGGATACGCAGTATTTT.

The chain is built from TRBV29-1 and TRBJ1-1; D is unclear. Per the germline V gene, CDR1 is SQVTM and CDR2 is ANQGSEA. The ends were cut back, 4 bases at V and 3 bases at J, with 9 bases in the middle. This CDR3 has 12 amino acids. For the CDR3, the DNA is TGCAGCGTTGTGCGGAGGGACACTGAAGCTTTCTTT. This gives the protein CSVVRRDTEAFF.

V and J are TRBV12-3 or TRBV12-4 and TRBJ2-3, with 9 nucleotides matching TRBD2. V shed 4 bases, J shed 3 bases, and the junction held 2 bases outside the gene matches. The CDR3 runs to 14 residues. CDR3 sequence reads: CASSSSGATDTQYF. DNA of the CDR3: TGTGCCAGCAGTTCTAGCGGGGCAACAGATACGCAGTATTTT.

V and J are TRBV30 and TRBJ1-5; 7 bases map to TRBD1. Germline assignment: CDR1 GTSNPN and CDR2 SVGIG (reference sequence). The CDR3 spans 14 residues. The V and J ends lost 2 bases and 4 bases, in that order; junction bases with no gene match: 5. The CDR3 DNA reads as TGTGCCTGGAGTAAGGGGACAGAGAATCAGCCCCAGCATTTT. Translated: CAWSKGTENQPQHF.

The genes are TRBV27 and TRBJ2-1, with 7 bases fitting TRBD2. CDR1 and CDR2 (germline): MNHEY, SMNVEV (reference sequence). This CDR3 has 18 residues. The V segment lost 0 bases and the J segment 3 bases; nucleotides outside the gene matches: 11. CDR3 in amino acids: CASSLSGPGGLSYNEQFF. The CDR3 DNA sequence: TGTGCCAGCAGTTTATCTGGGCCGGGGGGACTTAGCTACAATGAGCAGTTCTTC.

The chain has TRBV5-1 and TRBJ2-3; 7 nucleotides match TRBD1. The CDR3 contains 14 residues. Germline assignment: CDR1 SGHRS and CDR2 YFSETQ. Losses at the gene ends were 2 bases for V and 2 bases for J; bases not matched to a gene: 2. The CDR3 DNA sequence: TGCGCCAGCAGCTTAGGACAGGACACAGATACGCAGTATTTT. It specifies CASSLGQDTDTQYF.

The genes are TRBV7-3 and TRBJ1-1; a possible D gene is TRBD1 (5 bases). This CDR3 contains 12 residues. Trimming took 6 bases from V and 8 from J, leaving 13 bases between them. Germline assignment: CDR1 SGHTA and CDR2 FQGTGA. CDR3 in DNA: TGTGCCAGCAGTCTACTTAAGGGGGAAGCTTTCTTT. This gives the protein CASSLLKGEAFF.

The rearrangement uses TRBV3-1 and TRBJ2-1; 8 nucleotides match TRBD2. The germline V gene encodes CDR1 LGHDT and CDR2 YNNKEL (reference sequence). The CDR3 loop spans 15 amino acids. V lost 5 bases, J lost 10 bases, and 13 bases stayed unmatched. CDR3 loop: CASSLGTGGPREQFF. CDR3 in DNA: TGTGCCAGCAGCTTAGGGACGGGAGGGCCACGAGAGCAGTTCTTC.

The CDR3 coding sequence is TGTGCCAGCTCACTACAGCCGACTGGGGCCAACGTCCTGACTTTC. Protein product: CASSLQPTGANVLTF. The chain employs TRBV18 and TRBJ2-6; D gene unclear. CDR1 and CDR2 from the germline V gene are KGHSH and LQKENI. This CDR3 region has 15 residues. The V and J ends lost 4 bases and 2 bases respectively, with 9 bases between them.

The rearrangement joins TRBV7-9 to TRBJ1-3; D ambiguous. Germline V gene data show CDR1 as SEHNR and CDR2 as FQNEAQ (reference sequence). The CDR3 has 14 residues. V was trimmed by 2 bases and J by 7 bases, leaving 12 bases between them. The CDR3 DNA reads TGTGCCAGCAGCTTACAATTCACTTCGAACACCATATATTTT. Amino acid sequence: CASSLQFTSNTIYF.